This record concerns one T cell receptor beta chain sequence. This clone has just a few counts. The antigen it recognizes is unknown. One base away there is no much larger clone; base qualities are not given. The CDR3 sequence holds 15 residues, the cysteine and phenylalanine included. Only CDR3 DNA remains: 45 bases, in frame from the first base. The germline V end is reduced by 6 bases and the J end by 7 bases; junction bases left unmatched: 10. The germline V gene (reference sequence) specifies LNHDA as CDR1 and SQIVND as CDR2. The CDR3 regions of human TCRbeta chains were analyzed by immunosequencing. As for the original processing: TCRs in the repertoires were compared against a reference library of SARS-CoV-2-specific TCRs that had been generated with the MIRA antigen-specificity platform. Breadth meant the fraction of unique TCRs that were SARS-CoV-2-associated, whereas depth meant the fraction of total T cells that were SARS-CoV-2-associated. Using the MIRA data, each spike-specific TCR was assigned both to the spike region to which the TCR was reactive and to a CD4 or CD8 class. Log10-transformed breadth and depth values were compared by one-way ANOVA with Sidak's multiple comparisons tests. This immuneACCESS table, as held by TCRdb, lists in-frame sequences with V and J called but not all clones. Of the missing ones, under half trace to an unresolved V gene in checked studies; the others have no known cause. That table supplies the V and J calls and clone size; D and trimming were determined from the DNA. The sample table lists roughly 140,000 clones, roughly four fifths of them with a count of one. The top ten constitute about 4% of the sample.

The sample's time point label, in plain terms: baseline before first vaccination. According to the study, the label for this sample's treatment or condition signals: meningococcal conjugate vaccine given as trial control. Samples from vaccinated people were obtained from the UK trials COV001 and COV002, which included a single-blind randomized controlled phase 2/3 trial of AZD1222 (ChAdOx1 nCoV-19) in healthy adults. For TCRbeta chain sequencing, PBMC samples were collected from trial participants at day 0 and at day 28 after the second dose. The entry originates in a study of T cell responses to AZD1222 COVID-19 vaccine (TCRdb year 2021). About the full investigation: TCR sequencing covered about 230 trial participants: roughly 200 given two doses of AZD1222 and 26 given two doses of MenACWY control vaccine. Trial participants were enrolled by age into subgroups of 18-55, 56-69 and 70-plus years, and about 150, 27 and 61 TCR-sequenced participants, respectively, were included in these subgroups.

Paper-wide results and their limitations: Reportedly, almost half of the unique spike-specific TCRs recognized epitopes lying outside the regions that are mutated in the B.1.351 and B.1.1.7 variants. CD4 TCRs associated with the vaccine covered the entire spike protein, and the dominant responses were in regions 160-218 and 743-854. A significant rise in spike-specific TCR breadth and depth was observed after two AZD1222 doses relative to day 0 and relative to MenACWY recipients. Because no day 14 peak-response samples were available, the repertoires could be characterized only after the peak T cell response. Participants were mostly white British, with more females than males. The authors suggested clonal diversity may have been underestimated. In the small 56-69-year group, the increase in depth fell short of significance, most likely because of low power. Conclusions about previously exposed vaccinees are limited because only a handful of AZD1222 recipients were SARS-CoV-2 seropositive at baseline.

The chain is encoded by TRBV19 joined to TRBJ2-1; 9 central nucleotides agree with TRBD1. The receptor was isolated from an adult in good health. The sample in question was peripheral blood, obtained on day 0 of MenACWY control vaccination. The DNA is TGTGCCAGTAGCCTACAGGGGGCAGCGAGAAATGAGCAGTTCTTC. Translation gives CASSLQGAARNEQFF.